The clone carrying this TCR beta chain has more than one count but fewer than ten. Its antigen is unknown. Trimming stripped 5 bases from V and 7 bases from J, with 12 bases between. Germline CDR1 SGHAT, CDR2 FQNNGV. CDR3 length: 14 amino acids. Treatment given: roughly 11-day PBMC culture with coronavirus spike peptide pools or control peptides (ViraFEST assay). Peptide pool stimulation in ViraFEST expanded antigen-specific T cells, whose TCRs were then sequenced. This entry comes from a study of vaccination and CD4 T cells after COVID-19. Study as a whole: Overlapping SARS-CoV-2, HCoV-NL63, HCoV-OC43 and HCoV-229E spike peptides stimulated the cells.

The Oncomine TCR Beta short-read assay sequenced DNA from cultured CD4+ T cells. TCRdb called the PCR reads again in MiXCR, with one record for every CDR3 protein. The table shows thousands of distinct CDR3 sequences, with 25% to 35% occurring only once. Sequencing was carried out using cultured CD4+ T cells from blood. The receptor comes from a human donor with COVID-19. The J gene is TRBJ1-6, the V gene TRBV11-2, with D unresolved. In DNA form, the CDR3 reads TGTGCCAGCAGCGTGGCTCGACGGAATTCACCCCTCCACTTT. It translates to CASSVARRNSPLHF.